This T cell receptor beta chain was observed in a study of shared clonotypes between healthy human individuals. Background on the study: CD8 memory received one plate per donor, CD8 naive two, CD4 memory three and CD4 naive three.

The naive CD8 fraction comprised CD45RO-negative cells positively selected for CCR7 and excluded terminally differentiated effector memory CD45RA+ cells. A note on this clone: The antigen remains unidentified.

Original processing notes: ImmunoSEQ gave junction-only sequences without quality scores, so filtering differed. Sequencing was performed with immunoSEQ multiplex PCR; in TCRdb, only in-frame clones are kept and a portion is missing. V, J and clone size reflect that table, while D and trimming were determined from the DNA. This sample yields some 2,000,000 clones, of which roughly 94% are seen a single time; approximately 1.2% belongs to the top ten. This CDR3 comprises 14 residues. V gave up 1 base and J gave up 9 bases, with 16 bases separating them. The V gene's germline CDR1 is SGHTA and CDR2 FQGNSA. Study results and limitations: With a few donors compared, around 5% of naive CD4 clonotypes were shared.

The chain carries TRBV7-2 and TRBJ2-7; perhaps TRBD1 as D (5 bases). Sequenced: naive CD8+ T cells sorted from blood. The TCR sequence derives from a man aged 18 to 29 in good health. The CDR3 loop is CASSLGTLDPGQYF. The CDR3 bases are TGTGCCAGCAGCTTAGGGACACTGGACCCAGGGCAGTACTTC.